This T cell receptor (beta chain) appears in the sequencing data of a study of shared clonotypes between healthy human individuals. The study drew all its donors from Caucasian adults living in Nashville, Tennessee. Genomic DNA came from tens of millions of PBMCs in unsorted samples. It was on ten immunoSEQ deep assay plates that unsorted PBMC DNA was sequenced. Under the authors' procedure: Filtering differed because ImmunoSEQ produced junction-only sequences that carried no quality scores. This table comes from immunoSEQ multiplex PCR, and its TCRdb copy is limited to in-frame clones, with some not included. V, J and clone size derive from that table, while D and trimming were established from the DNA sequence. The sample contains about 490,000 clones, about 80% of which appear only once. The specimen sequenced was PBMCs. The origin of this receptor is a woman aged 40 to 49 in good health. Some clones in this sample may be carry-over from other donors' samples.

The CDR3 DNA reads TGTGCCAGCAGTGAAGAGGTCCAGAGCTCCTACAATGAGCAGTTCTTC. It translates to CASSEEVQSSYNEQFF. The rearrangement uses TRBV6-1 and TRBJ2-1; D remains ambiguous. Germline CDR1 MNHNS, CDR2 SASEGT. Trimming pared 1 base from V and 0 bases from J, leaving 10 bases between. The CDR3 runs to 16 residues.